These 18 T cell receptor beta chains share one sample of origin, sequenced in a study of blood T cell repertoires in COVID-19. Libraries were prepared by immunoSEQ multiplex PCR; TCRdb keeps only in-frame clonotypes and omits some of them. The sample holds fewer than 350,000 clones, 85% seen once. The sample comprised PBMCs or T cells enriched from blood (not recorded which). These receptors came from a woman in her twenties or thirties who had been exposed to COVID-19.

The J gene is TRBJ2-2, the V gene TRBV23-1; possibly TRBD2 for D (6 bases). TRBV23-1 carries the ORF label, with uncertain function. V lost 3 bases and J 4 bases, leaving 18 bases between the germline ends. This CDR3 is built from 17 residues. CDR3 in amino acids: CASSQHRRGSSTGELFF. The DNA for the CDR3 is TGCGCCAGCAGTCAGCACCGGCGGGGTTCGAGCACCGGGGAGCTGTTTTTT.

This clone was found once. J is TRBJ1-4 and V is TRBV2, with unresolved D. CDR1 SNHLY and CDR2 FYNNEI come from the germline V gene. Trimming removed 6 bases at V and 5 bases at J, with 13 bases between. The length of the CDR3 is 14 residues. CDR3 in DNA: TGTGCCAGCAGAGAGCACTTCGGGAATGAAAAACTGTTTTTT. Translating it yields CASREHFGNEKLFF.

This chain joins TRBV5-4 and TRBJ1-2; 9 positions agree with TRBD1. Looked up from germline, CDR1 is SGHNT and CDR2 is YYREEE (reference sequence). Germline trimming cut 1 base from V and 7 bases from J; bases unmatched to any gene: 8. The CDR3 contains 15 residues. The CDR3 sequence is CASSLMGQGSAGYTF. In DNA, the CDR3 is TGTGCCAGCAGCTTGATGGGACAGGGTAGCGCTGGCTACACCTTC.

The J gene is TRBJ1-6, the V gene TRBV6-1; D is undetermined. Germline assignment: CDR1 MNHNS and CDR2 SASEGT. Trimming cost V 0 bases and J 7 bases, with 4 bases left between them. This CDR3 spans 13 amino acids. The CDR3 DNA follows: TGTGCCAGCAGTGAAGCCCGGAATTCACCCCTCCACTTT. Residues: CASSEARNSPLHF.

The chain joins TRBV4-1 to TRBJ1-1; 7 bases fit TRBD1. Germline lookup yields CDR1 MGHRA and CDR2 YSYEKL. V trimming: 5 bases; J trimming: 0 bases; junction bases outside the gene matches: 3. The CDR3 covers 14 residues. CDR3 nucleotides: TGCGCCAGCAGCGCCGGGACAGTGAACACTGAAGCTTTCTTT. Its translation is CASSAGTVNTEAFF.

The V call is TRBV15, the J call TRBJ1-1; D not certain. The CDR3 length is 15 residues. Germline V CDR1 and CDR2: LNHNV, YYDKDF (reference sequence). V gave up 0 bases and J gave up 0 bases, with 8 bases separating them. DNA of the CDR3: TGTGCCACCAGCAGAGACGTACTAATGAACACTGAAGCTTTCTTT. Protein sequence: CATSRDVLMNTEAFF. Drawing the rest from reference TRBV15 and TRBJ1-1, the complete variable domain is DAMVIQNPRYQVTQFGKPVTLSCSQTLNHNVMYWYQQKSSQAPKLLFHYYDKDFNNEADTPDNFQSRRPNTSFCFLDIRSPGLGDTAMYLCATSRDVLMNTEAFFGQGTRLTVV.

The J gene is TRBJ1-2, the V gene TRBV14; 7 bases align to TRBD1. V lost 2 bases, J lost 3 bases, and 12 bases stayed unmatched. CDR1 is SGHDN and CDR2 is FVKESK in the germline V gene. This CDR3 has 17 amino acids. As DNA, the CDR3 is TGTGCCAGCAGCCAACGCCTAGGGGACAGAGGTGACTATGGCTACACCTTC. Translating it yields CASSQRLGDRGDYGYTF.

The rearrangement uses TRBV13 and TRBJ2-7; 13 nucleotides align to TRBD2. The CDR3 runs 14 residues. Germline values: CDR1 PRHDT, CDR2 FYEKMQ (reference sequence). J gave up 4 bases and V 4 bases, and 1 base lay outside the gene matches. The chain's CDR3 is CASSWTSGSYEQYF. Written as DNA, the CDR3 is TGTGCCAGCAGCTGGACTAGCGGGAGTTACGAGCAGTACTTC.

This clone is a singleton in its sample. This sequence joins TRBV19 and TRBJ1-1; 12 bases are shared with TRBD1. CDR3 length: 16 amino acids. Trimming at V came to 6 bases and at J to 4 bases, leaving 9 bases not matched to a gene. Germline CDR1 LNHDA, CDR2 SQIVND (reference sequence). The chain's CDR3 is CASSVLQGQGATEAFF. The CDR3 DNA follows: TGTGCCAGTAGCGTTCTTCAGGGACAGGGGGCCACTGAAGCTTTCTTT.

The CDR3 DNA follows: TGTGCCAGCAGCTTATTGGCCGGGACTAGCGGGAACTACGAGCAGTACTTC. It encodes CASSLLAGTSGNYEQYF. This chain connects TRBV7-9 to TRBJ2-7, with 13 positions matching TRBD2. The CDR3 runs 17 residues. CDR1 and CDR2 from the germline V gene are SEHNR and FQNEAQ (reference sequence). Trimming took 2 bases from V and 3 from J; bases not matched to a gene: 7.

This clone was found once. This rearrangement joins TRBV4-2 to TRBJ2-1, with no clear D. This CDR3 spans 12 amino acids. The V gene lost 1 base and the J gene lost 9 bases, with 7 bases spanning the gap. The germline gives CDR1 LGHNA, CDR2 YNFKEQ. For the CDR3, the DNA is TGTGCCAGCAGCCAAGGAGCGATTGAGCAGTTCTTC. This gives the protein CASSQGAIEQFF.

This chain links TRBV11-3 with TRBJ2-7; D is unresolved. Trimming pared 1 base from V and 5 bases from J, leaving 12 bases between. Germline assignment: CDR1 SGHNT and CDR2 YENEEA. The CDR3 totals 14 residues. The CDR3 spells CASSLGYRIDEQYF. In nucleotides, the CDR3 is TGTGCCAGCAGCTTAGGGTATAGAATCGACGAGCAGTACTTC.

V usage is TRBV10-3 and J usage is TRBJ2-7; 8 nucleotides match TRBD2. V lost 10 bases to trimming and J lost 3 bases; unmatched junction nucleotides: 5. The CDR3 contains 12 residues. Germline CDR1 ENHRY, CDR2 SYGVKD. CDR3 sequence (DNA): TGTGCCACCGGGGGGGCGGTCTACGAGCAGTACTTC. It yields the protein CATGGAVYEQYF.

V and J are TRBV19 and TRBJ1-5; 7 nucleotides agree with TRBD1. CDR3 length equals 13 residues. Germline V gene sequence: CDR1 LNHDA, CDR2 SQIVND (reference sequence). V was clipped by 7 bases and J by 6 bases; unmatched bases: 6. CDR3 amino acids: CASKEGGSQPQHF. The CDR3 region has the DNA TGTGCCAGTAAAGAAGGGGGCAGTCAGCCCCAGCATTTT.

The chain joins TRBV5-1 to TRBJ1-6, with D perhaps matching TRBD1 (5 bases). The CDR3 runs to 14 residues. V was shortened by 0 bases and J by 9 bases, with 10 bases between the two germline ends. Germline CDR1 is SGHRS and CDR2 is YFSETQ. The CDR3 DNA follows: TGCGCCAGCAGCTTGGGGGACGGGGGTTCACCCCTCCACTTT. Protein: CASSLGDGGSPLHF.

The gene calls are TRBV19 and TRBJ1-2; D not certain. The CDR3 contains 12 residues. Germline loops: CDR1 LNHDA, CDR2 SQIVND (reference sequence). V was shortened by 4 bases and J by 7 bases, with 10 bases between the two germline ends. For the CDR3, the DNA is TGTGCCAGTAGTACCCCTTCTTCTGGCTACACCTTC. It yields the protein CASSTPSSGYTF.

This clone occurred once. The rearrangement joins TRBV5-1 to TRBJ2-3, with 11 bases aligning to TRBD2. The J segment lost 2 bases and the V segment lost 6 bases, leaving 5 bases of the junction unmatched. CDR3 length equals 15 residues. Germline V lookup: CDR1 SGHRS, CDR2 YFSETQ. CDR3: CASNSGGADTDTQYF. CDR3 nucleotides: TGCGCCAGCAATAGCGGGGGGGCGGACACAGATACGCAGTATTTT.

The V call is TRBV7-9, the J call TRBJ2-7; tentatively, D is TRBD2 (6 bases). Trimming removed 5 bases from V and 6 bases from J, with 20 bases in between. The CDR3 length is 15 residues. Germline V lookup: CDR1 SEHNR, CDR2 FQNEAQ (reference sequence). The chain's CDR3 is CASSQSLAADSEQYF. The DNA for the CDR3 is TGTGCCAGCAGCCAATCACTAGCAGCGGATTCCGAGCAGTACTTC.